This entry lists 12 T cell receptor beta chains sequenced from one sample in a study of blood T cell repertoires in COVID-19. Sequencing used immunoSEQ multiplex PCR; TCRdb keeps in-frame clones, though not all of them. The sample holds roughly 240,000 clones, 70% to 90% seen once. Sequenced input: peripheral blood. All receptors come from a man aged 45 to 65 with COVID-19, enrolled during active disease.

This clone was seen only once. The V and J genes are TRBV5-8 and TRBJ1-1; D is perhaps TRBD1 (5 bases). Trimming took off 0 bases at V and 1 base at J, with 13 bases between the two ends. The germline V gene encodes CDR1 SGHTS and CDR2 YDEGEE. The length of the CDR3 is 16 residues. The CDR3 loop is CASSLARGRGNTEAFF. The CDR3, as DNA: TGTGCCAGCAGCTTGGCAAGAGGTAGGGGGAACACTGAAGCTTTCTTT.

The chain carries TRBV11-2 and TRBJ1-2; a possible D gene is TRBD1 (5 bases). With 4 bases removed from V and 5 bases from J, the gap between germline ends came to 17 bases. CDR3 size: 15 residues. The V gene's germline CDR1 is SGHAT and CDR2 FQNNGV. The CDR3 region is CASSSRQSPPYGYTF. DNA for the CDR3: TGTGCCAGCAGCTCCCGACAGAGCCCGCCGTATGGCTACACCTTC.

The chain joins TRBV9 to TRBJ1-5; 12 positions match TRBD1. Germline CDR1 SGDLS, CDR2 YYNGEE. V trimming: 3 bases; J trimming: 12 bases; junction bases outside the gene matches: 4. The CDR3 spans 13 residues. In DNA, the CDR3 is TGTGCCAGCAGCGCAGGGACAGGGGGCAGCCAGCATTTT. This codes for CASSAGTGGSQHF. Filled out from reference TRBV9 and TRBJ1-5, the complete variable domain reads DSGVTQTPKHLITATGQRVTLRCSPRSGDLSVYWYQQSLDQGLQFLIQYYNGEERAKGNILERFSAQQFPDLHSELNLSSLELGDSALYFCASSAGTGGSQHFGDGTRLSIL.

This chain connects TRBV6-6 to TRBJ1-2, with D unclear. V shed 3 bases and J shed 4 bases, with 6 bases lying between them. CDR1 MNHNY and CDR2 SVGAGI come from the germline V gene (reference sequence). This CDR3 has 12 amino acids. The CDR3 reads CASSYAGYGYTF. CDR3 bases: TGTGCCAGCAGTTATGCGGGCTATGGCTACACCTTC.

The chain has TRBV29-1 and TRBJ2-2, with 9 bases aligning to TRBD2. The CDR3 is 14 amino acids. Looked up from germline, CDR1 is SQVTM and CDR2 is ANQGSEA. V trimming: 7 bases; J trimming: 0 bases; junction bases outside the gene matches: 3. CDR3 DNA: TGCAGCGGTCTAGCGGGGACGAACACCGGGGAGCTGTTTTTT. This sequence encodes CSGLAGTNTGELFF.

The CDR3: CAWKIQGPLDTQYF. CDR3 DNA: TGTGCCTGGAAAATACAGGGGCCGCTAGATACGCAGTATTTT. This chain links TRBV30 with TRBJ2-3; 7 positions agree with TRBD1. Unmatched junction bases numbered 9, after V lost 4 bases and J lost 5 bases. The CDR3 has 14 amino acids. Germline V gene data show CDR1 as GTSNPN and CDR2 as SVGIG (reference sequence).

The J gene is TRBJ2-1, the V gene TRBV6-5; D gene ambiguous. Germline V gene lookup returns CDR1 MNHEY and CDR2 SVGAGI. V was pared by 2 bases and J by 1 base, with 9 bases between. CDR3 size: 15 residues. The CDR3 is CASSYEAVSYNEQFF. The DNA of the CDR3 is TGTGCCAGCAGTTACGAGGCAGTTTCCTACAATGAGCAGTTCTTC.

The V call is TRBV11-3, the J call TRBJ2-1, with TRBD2 matching 9 bases. The germline gives CDR1 SGHNT, CDR2 YENEEA. The trim removed 2 bases at V and 2 bases at J, leaving 7 bases unmatched. CDR3 length: 17 amino acids. This CDR3 reads CASSLRRPSGTYNEQFF. The DNA of the CDR3 is TGTGCCAGCAGCTTACGACGTCCTAGCGGGACCTACAATGAGCAGTTCTTC.

The rearrangement links TRBV5-1 to TRBJ2-5, with 10 bases matching TRBD2. CDR3 length: 15 residues. The germline V gene encodes CDR1 SGHRS and CDR2 YFSETQ. Losses at the gene ends were 4 bases for V and 5 bases for J; bases not matched to a gene: 8. The CDR3: CASSQGLAVFETQYF. The CDR3 nucleotides are TGCGCCAGCAGCCAAGGACTAGCGGTGTTTGAGACCCAGTACTTC.

CDR3 sequence: CASGPIDRGGGQPQHF. The DNA for the CDR3 is TGTGCCAGCGGTCCCATAGACAGGGGGGGCGGTCAGCCCCAGCATTTT. The chain couples TRBV2 to TRBJ1-5; 9 bases match TRBD1. The germline V gene has CDR1 SNHLY and CDR2 FYNNEI. CDR3 length equals 16 residues. The junction had 14 bases not matched to a gene; V was cut back by 8 bases and J by 6 bases.

The chain combines TRBV10-3 with TRBJ2-6, with 8 bases identical to TRBD1. After removal of 6 bases from V and 2 bases from J, the junction contained 3 bases not matched to a gene. The germline gives CDR1 ENHRY, CDR2 SYGVKD. The CDR3 is made up of 15 amino acids. Here the CDR3 DNA reads TGTGCCATCAGCAACAGGGGGACTGGGGCCAACGTCCTGACTTTC. Encoded protein: CAISNRGTGANVLTF.

The CDR3 DNA reads as TGTGCCAGCAGCTTAGTTGGAGACAATCAGCCCCAGCATTTT. As protein: CASSLVGDNQPQHF. V is TRBV7-2 and J is TRBJ1-5; D gene ambiguous. CDR1 is SGHTA, CDR2 FQGNSA, per germline. The ends were cut back, 1 base at V and 3 bases at J, with 7 bases in the middle. There are 14 residues in the CDR3.